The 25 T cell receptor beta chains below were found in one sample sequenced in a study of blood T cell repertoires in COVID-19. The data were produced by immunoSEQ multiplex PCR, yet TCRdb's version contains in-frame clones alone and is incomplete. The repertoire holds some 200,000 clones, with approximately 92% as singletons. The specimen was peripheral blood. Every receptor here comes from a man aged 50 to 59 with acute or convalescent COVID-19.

The CDR3 DNA reads TGTGCCAGCAGCCAAGCGGTCGTACGTTCTGAAGCTTTCTTT. Translated, it gives CASSQAVVRSEAFF. V is TRBV14 and J is TRBJ1-1, with D hard to call. The CDR3 contains 14 residues. V was cut by 1 base and J by 6 bases, with 12 bases left in between. Germline CDR1 SGHDN, CDR2 FVKESK.

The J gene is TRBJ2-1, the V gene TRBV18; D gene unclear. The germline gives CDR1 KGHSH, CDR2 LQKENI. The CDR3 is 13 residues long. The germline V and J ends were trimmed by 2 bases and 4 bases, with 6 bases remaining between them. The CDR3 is CASSPERYNEQFF. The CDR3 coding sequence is TGTGCCAGCTCACCAGAGCGTTACAATGAGCAGTTCTTC.

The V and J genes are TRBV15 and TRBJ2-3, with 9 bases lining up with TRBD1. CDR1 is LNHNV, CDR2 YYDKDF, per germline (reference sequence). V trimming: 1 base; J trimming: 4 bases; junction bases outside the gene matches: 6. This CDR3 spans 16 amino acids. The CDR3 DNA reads TGTGCCACCAGCAGAGGCGCCGGGACAGGGTCAGATACGCAGTATTTT. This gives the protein CATSRGAGTGSDTQYF.

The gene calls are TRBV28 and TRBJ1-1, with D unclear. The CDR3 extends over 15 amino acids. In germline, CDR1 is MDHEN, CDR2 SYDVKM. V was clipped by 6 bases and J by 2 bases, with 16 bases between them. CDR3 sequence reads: CASSRPHRGNTEAFF. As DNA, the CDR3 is TGTGCCAGCAGCCGACCTCACCGGGGAAACACTGAAGCTTTCTTT.

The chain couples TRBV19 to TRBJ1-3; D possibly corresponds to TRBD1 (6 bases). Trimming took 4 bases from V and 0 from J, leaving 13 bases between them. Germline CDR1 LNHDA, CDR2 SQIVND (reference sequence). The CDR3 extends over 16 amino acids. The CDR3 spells CASSTRTGHSGNTIYF. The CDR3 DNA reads TGTGCCAGTAGTACCCGAACAGGGCACTCTGGAAACACCATATATTTT.

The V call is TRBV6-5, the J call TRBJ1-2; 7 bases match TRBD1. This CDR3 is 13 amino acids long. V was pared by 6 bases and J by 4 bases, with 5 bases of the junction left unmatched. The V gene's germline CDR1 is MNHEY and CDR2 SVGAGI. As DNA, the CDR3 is TGTGCCAGCAGGGGACAGTTTCTCTATGGCTACACCTTC. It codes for CASRGQFLYGYTF.

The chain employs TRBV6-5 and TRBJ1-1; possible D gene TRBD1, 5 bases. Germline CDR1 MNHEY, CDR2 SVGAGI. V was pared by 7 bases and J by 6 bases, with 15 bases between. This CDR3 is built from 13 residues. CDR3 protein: CASIDPGFPEAFF. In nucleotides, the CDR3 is TGTGCCAGCATAGACCCAGGGTTCCCTGAAGCTTTCTTT.

The CDR3 coding sequence is TGTGCCAGCAGTTTAGCAGACAGGGACGAGCAGTACTTC. As protein: CASSLADRDEQYF. This chain links TRBV12-3 or TRBV12-4 with TRBJ2-7; 7 positions match TRBD1. The CDR3 is made up of 13 amino acids. The V and J ends lost 0 bases and 5 bases, in that order; junction bases with no gene match: 1.

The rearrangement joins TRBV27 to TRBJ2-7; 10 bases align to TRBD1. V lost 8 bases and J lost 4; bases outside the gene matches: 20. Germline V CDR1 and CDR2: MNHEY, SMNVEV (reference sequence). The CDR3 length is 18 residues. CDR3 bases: TGTGCCAGCGGAAGATCGGGGTTGGGACAGGGGCTAGTATACGAGCAGTACTTC. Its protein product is CASGRSGLGQGLVYEQYF.

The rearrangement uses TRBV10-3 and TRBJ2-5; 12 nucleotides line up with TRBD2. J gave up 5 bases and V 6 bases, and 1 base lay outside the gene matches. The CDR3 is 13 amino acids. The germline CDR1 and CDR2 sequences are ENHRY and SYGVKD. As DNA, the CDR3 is TGTGCCATCAGCGGGACTAGCGGGGAGACCCAGTACTTC. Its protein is CAISGTSGETQYF.

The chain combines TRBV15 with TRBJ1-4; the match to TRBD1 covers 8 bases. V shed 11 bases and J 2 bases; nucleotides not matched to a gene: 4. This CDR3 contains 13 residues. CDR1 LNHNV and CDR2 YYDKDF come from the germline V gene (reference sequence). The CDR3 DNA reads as TGTGCCGCCTCAGGGGGCACTAATGAAAAACTGTTTTTT. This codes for CAASGGTNEKLFF.

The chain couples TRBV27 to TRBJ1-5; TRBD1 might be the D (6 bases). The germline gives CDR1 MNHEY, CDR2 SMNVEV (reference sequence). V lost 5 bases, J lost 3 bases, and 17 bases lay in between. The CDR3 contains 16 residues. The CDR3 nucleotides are TGTGCCAGCAGTCCTTGGAGGGGGGGCGACAATCAGCCCCAGCATTTT. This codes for CASSPWRGGDNQPQHF.

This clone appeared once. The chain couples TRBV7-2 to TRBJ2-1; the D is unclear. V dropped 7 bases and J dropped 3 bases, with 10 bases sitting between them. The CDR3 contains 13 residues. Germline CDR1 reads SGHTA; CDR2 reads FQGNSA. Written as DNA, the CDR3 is TGTGCCAGCACCTCCCCTAACTACAATGAGCAGTTCTTC. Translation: CASTSPNYNEQFF.

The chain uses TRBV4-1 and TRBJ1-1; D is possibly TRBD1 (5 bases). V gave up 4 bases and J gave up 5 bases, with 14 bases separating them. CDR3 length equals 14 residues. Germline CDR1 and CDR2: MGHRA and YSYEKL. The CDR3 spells CASSLSRGLTEAFF. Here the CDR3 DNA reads TGCGCCAGCAGCCTCTCCCGGGGGTTGACTGAAGCTTTCTTT.

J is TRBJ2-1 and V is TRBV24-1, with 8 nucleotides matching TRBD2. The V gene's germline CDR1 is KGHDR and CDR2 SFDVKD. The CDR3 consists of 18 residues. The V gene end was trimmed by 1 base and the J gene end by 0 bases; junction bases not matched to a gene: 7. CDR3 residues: CATSDFPSGQSSYNEQFF. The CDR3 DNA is TGTGCCACCAGTGATTTCCCTAGCGGGCAAAGCTCCTACAATGAGCAGTTCTTC.

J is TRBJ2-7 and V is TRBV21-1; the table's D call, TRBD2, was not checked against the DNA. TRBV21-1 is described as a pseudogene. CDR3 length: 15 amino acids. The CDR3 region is CANTQRLAGSYEQYF. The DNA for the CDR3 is TGTGCCAACACGCAGAGACTAGCGGGATCCTACGAGCAGTACTTC.

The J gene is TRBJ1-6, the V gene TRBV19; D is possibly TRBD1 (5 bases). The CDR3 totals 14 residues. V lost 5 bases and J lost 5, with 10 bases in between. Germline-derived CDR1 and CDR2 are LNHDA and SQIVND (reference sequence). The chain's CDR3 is CASSPDRDNSPLHF. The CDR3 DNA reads TGTGCCAGTAGTCCCGACAGAGATAATTCACCCCTCCACTTT. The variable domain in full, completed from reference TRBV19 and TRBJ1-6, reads DGGITQSPKYLFRKEGQNVTLSCEQNLNHDAMYWYRQDPGQGLRLIYYSQIVNDFQKGDIAEGYSVSREKKESFPLTVTSAQKNPTAFYLCASSPDRDNSPLHFGNGTRLTVT.

The DNA for the CDR3 is TGCGCCAGCAGGTTGCAGGGGGCCGGAGAGGATACGCAGTATTTT. This translates into CASRLQGAGEDTQYF. The V call is TRBV5-1, the J call TRBJ2-3; 8 bases line up with TRBD1. This CDR3 is 15 amino acids long. The trim removed 5 bases at V and 6 bases at J, leaving 11 bases unmatched. Germline-derived CDR1 and CDR2 are SGHRS and YFSETQ.

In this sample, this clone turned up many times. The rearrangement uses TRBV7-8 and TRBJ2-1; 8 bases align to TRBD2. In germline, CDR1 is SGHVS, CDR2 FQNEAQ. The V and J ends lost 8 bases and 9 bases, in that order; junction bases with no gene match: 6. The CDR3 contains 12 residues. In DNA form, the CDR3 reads TGTGCCAGCCGACCAGCGGGAGTTGAGCAGTTCTTC. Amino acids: CASRPAGVEQFF.

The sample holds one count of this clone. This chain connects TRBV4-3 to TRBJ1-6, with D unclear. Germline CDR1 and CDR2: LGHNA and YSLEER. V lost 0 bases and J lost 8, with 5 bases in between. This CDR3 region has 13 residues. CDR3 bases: TGCGCCAGCAGCCAAGACCGGTATTCACCCCTCCACTTT. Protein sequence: CASSQDRYSPLHF.

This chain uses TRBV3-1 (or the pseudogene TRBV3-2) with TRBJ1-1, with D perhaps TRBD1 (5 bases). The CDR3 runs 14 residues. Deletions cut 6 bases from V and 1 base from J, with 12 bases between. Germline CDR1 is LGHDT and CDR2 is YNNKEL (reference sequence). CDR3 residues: CASSSLTGNTEAFF. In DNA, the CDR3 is TGTGCCAGCAGTTCACTAACAGGGAACACTGAAGCTTTCTTT.

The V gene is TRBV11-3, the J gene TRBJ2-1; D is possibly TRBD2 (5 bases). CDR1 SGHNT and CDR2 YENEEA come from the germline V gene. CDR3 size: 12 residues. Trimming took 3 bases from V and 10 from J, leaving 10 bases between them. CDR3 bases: TGTGCCAGCAGCTTCGGGGTAGGGGAGCAGTTCTTC. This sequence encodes CASSFGVGEQFF.

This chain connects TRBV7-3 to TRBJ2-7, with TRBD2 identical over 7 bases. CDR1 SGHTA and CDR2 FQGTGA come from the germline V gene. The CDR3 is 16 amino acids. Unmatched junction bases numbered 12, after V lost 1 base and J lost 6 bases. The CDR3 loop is CASSLNPGVRESEQYF. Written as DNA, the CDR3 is TGTGCCAGCAGCTTAAACCCCGGCGTGCGGGAGAGCGAGCAGTACTTC.

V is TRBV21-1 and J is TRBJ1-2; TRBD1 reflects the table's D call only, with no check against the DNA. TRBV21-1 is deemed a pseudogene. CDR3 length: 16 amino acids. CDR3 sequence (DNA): TGTGCCAGCAGCAAAGGGGACAGGGGAATTGTGTATGGCTACACCTTC. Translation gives CASSKGDRGIVYGYTF.

The CDR3 DNA sequence: TGTGCCAGCAGTTTGTCGGGGGGCGGCGTCGAGCAGTACGTC. Translation: CASSLSGGGVEQYV. The V call is TRBV27, the J call TRBJ2-7; D might be TRBD2 (7 bases). The CDR3 sequence is 14 residues long. Germline V gene sequence: CDR1 MNHEY, CDR2 SMNVEV (reference sequence). V shed 3 bases and J shed 6 bases, with 15 bases lying between them.